Listed below are T cell receptor beta chains from one sample, sequenced in a study of blood T cell repertoires in COVID-19. Clones were sequenced by immunoSEQ multiplex PCR, and TCRdb holds only the in-frame ones, with some missing. This sample has about 230,000 clones, with about four fifths found just once. Sequenced material: PBMCs or T cells enriched from blood (not recorded which). The receptors stem from a man between 60 and 75 years old who had recovered from COVID-19. Both conserved end residues are part of each CDR3. A D gene is named only where the DNA matches it firmly. Where a row states a size, it is once, few, many or the class of an expanded clone; other rows omit it.

-	11	TRBV5-6	-	TRBJ1-1	TGTGCCAGCACCGCGGGCACTGAAGCTTTCTTT	CASTAGTEAFF
-	17	TRBV3-1/TRBV3-2	-	TRBJ1-6	TGTGCCAGCAGCCAAGTTGGGGGGAGAGGTTTTAATTCACCCCTCCACTTT	CASSQVGGRGFNSPLHF
-	14	TRBV3-1/TRBV3-2	-	TRBJ1-1	TGTGCCAGCAGCCAAGATATGGCGCCGGGGAGGGCTTTCTTT	CASSQDMAPGRAFF
-	14	TRBV6-5	-	TRBJ1-5	TGTGCCAGCAGTTACGGGCAGCCCAATCAGCCCCAGCATTTT	CASSYGQPNQPQHF
-	17	TRBV9	TRBD2	TRBJ2-5	TGTGCCAGCAGCGTAGGTGGTCGAGCGGGGACCCAAGAGACCCAGTACTTC	CASSVGGRAGTQETQYF
-	14	TRBV10-1	TRBD1	TRBJ1-1	TGCGCCAGCAGTGAGCACGGGACAGGGGGTGAAGCTTTCTTT	CASSEHGTGGEAFF
-	14	TRBV7-2	-	TRBJ1-2	TGTGCCAGCAGCCCTGGGAGGGATCTCTATGGCTACACCTTC	CASSPGRDLYGYTF
-	12	TRBV20-1	-	TRBJ1-2	TGCAGTGCTAGTTGGGCAGGCTATGGCTACACCTTC	CSASWAGYGYTF
-	17	TRBV12-5	-	TRBJ1-1	TGTGCTAGTGGTTTGGGGCCCAACAGGCAACTGAACACTGAAGCTTTCTTT	CASGLGPNRQLNTEAFF
-	15	TRBV7-9	-	TRBJ2-5	TGTGCCAGCAGCTTAGCGGGCCCCCCACAAGAGACCCAGTACTTC	CASSLAGPPQETQYF
few	14	TRBV11-1	-	TRBJ1-1	TGTGCCAGCAGCCGCAAGGGGAATTCGGCTGAAGCTTTCTTT	CASSRKGNSAEAFF
-	16	TRBV6-6	TRBD2	TRBJ2-5	TGTGCCAGCAGTTACCAGACTAGCAGGTACCAAGAGACCCAGTACTTC	CASSYQTSRYQETQYF
once	14	TRBV5-1	TRBD1	TRBJ2-5	TGCGCCAGCAGCGTCCTGACAGGGGAAGAGACCCAGTACTTC	CASSVLTGEETQYF
once	14	TRBV6-5	TRBD1	TRBJ1-6	TGTGCCAGCAGACAATTGGACAGGGATTCACCCCTCCACTTT	CASRQLDRDSPLHF
once	16	TRBV5-1	TRBD1	TRBJ1-1	TGCGCCAGCAGCTTGACCCCCACAGGGGGTGGGACTGAAGCTTTCTTT	CASSLTPTGGGTEAFF
-	15	TRBV7-2	TRBD1	TRBJ2-7	TGTGCCAGCAGCTTAGCACGACAGGGTATGTACGAGCAGTACTTC	CASSLARQGMYEQYF
once	13	TRBV27	-	TRBJ2-7	TGTGCCAGCAGACGACAGACCTCCTACGAGCAGTACTTC	CASRRQTSYEQYF
-	14	TRBV2	-	TRBJ1-1	TGTGCCAGTGAGGCCACGGGGAGTTACACTGAAGCTTTCTTT	CASEATGSYTEAFF
-	14	TRBV7-7	TRBD1	TRBJ2-1	TGTGCTAGCAGCTTAGGGACAGGGATCTATGAGCAGTTCTTC	CASSLGTGIYEQFF
-	14	TRBV19	TRBD2	TRBJ2-1	TGTGCCAGTAGGGCACTAGCGGGGCACAATGAGCAGTTCTTC	CASRALAGHNEQFF
-	14	TRBV9	-	TRBJ2-1	TGTGCCAGCAGTAGGGGCCGATCCTACAATGAGCAGTTCTTC	CASSRGRSYNEQFF
few	13	TRBV2	-	TRBJ1-1	TGTGCCAGCAGTCCCCCAGGTTGGACTGAAGCTTTCTTT	CASSPPGWTEAFF
once	13	TRBV7-8	-	TRBJ1-2	TGTGCCAGCAGCTACTCAGGGGTAGAGGGCTACACCTTC	CASSYSGVEGYTF
-	16	TRBV4-3	-	TRBJ1-2	TGCGCCAGCAGCCAAGATCAGAACAGTTTAAACTATGGCTACACCTTC	CASSQDQNSLNYGYTF
once	16	TRBV7-8	TRBD2	TRBJ2-1	TGTGCCAGCAGCTTAGTCGGCCTAGCGGACCAAAACGAGCAGTTCTTC	CASSLVGLADQNEQFF
-	14	TRBV6-6	-	TRBJ1-1	TGTGCCAGCAGTCTACAGGGTGTGATCACTGAAGCTTTCTTT	CASSLQGVITEAFF
-	17	TRBV19	-	TRBJ2-2	TGTGCCAGTAGTATTACTACTGGACACTCGAACACCGGGGAGCTGTTTTTT	CASSITTGHSNTGELFF
-	13	TRBV19	-	TRBJ1-2	TGTGCCAGTAGTATTGGAGGGAAAGGCGACTACACCTTC	CASSIGGKGDYTF
-	13	TRBV10-3	-	TRBJ1-2	TGTGCCATCAGTCCCGACAGTGACCGTGGCTACACCTTC	CAISPDSDRGYTF
few	11	TRBV6-5	-	TRBJ1-6	TGTGCCAGCAGAGAGGGTTCACCCCTCCACTTT	CASREGSPLHF
-	13	TRBV27	-	TRBJ1-2	TGTGCCAGCAGCTTAGGCACAGGGTATGGCTACACCTTC	CASSLGTGYGYTF
-	14	TRBV9	TRBD1	TRBJ1-6	TGTGCCAGCACCGCAGGACAGGGAGGTTCACCCCTCCACTTT	CASTAGQGGSPLHF